The source of this TCR beta chain is a study of blood T cell repertoires in COVID-19. Across the whole study: Collection of acute and convalescent COVID-19 samples took place in the United States, Italy and Spain. The cDNA or gDNA used as material had been derived from T cells, B-cell-depleted T cells, or PBMCs.

This CDR3 is built from 15 residues. The junction had 6 bases not matched to a gene; V was cut back by 5 bases and J by 3 bases. Germline V gene sequence: CDR1 KGHSH, CDR2 LQKENI. Original processing notes: Amplification of reference gene primers was used by the study to estimate nucleated cell counts. Produced via immunoSEQ multiplex PCR; TCRdb's table is partial and in-frame only. That table supplies the V and J calls and clone size; D and trimming were determined from the DNA. The sample records a few hundred thousand clones, around 90% being singletons. This TCR was sampled from a young man with active or convalescent COVID-19. The J gene is TRBJ2-7, the V gene TRBV18; 11 bases align to TRBD1. Source material: peripheral blood. For the CDR3, the DNA is TGTGCCAGCTCATCAGGACAGGGGGCGGTCTACGAGCAGTACTTC. The encoded protein is CASSSGQGAVYEQYF.